The text below deals with one T cell receptor (beta chain). The antigen remains undetermined. This entry is derived from a study of cytomegalovirus exposure and HLA in healthy donors. Study conclusions and caveats: TCR sequences were mostly rare, though some public TCRs occurred in many donors. TCR beta V segments were, for the most part, productive about 87% or about 30% of the time in an earlier analysis.

The donors (healthy individuals) were bone marrow donors. In nominal health when sampled, donors likely had unrecorded immune exposures nonetheless. The PCR employed 60 Vbeta primers together with 13 Jbeta primers. Here immunoSEQ multiplex PCR was the method, and the copy in TCRdb shows in-frame clones only, minus some. Of around 150,000 clones in the sample, roughly 84% were seen once. Germline V gives CDR1 SEHNR, CDR2 FQNEAQ (reference sequence). V was pared by 1 base and J by 1 base, with 6 bases of the junction left unmatched. The CDR3 contains 18 residues. The sample taken for sequencing was PBMCs. This chain uses TRBV7-9 with TRBJ2-6; TRBD1 matches 8 bases. The clonotype originates from a man between 18 and 29 years old in good health and CMV-seropositive. The CDR3 is CASSLGTGGGSGANVLTF. CDR3 nucleotide sequence: TGTGCCAGCAGCTTAGGCACAGGGGGTGGATCTGGGGCCAACGTCCTGACTTTC.